This T cell receptor beta chain was retrieved from a study of PD-1 blockade in classical Hodgkin lymphoma. Study observations and caveats: Differences between repertoires have undefined causes, possibly disease activity or prior therapy. Complete responders started with a diversity level that resembled newly diagnosed patients at baseline.

Time point here: cycle 4 day 1 (C4D1), after 5 to 7 weeks of nivolumab. Every patient relapsed after autologous stem cell transplantation, and brentuximab vedotin exposure varied. With regard to this clone: What it binds is not known.

The data were produced by immunoSEQ multiplex PCR, yet TCRdb's version contains in-frame clones alone and is incomplete. The profile shows some 33,000 clones, approximately 68% of them singletons. CDR3 length equals 12 residues. The V end lost 10 bases, the J end lost 1 base, and 10 bases lay between the germline ends. Looked up from germline, CDR1 is WSHSY and CDR2 is SAAADI. This clonotype was sampled from a human donor with classical Hodgkin lymphoma. Sequencing was performed on peripheral blood mononuclear cells (PBMCs), taken before the fourth cycle of nivolumab. This chain joins TRBV10-2 and TRBJ2-5; D possibly corresponds to TRBD1 (5 bases). The DNA of the CDR3 is TGCGCCACTGCGACAGCCCAAGAGACCCAGTACTTC. It translates to CATATAQETQYF.